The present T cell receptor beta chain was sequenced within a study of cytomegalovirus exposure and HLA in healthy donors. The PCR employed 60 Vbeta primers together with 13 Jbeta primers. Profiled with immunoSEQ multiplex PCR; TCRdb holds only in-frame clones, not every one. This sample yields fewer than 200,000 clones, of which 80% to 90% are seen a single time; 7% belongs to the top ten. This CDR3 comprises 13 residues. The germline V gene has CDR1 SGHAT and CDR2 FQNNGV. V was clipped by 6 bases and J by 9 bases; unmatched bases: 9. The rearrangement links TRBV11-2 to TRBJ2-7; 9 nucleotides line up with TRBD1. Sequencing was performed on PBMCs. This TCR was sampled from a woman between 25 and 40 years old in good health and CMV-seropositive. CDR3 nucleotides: TGTGCCAGCAGACCGGACAGGGGAAGATGGCAGTACTTC. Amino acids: CASRPDRGRWQYF.